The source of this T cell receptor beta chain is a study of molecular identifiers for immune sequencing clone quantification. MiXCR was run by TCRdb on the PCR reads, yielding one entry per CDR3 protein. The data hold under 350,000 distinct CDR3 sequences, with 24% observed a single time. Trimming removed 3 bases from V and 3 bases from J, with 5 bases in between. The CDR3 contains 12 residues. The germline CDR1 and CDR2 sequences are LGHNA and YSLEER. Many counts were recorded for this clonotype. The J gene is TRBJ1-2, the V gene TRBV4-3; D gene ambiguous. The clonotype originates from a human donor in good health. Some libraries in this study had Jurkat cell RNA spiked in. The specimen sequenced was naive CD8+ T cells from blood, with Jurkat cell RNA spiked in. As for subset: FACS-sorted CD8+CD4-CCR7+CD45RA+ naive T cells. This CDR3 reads CASSHDYYGYTF. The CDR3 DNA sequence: TGCGCCAGCAGCCATGACTACTATGGCTACACCTTC.